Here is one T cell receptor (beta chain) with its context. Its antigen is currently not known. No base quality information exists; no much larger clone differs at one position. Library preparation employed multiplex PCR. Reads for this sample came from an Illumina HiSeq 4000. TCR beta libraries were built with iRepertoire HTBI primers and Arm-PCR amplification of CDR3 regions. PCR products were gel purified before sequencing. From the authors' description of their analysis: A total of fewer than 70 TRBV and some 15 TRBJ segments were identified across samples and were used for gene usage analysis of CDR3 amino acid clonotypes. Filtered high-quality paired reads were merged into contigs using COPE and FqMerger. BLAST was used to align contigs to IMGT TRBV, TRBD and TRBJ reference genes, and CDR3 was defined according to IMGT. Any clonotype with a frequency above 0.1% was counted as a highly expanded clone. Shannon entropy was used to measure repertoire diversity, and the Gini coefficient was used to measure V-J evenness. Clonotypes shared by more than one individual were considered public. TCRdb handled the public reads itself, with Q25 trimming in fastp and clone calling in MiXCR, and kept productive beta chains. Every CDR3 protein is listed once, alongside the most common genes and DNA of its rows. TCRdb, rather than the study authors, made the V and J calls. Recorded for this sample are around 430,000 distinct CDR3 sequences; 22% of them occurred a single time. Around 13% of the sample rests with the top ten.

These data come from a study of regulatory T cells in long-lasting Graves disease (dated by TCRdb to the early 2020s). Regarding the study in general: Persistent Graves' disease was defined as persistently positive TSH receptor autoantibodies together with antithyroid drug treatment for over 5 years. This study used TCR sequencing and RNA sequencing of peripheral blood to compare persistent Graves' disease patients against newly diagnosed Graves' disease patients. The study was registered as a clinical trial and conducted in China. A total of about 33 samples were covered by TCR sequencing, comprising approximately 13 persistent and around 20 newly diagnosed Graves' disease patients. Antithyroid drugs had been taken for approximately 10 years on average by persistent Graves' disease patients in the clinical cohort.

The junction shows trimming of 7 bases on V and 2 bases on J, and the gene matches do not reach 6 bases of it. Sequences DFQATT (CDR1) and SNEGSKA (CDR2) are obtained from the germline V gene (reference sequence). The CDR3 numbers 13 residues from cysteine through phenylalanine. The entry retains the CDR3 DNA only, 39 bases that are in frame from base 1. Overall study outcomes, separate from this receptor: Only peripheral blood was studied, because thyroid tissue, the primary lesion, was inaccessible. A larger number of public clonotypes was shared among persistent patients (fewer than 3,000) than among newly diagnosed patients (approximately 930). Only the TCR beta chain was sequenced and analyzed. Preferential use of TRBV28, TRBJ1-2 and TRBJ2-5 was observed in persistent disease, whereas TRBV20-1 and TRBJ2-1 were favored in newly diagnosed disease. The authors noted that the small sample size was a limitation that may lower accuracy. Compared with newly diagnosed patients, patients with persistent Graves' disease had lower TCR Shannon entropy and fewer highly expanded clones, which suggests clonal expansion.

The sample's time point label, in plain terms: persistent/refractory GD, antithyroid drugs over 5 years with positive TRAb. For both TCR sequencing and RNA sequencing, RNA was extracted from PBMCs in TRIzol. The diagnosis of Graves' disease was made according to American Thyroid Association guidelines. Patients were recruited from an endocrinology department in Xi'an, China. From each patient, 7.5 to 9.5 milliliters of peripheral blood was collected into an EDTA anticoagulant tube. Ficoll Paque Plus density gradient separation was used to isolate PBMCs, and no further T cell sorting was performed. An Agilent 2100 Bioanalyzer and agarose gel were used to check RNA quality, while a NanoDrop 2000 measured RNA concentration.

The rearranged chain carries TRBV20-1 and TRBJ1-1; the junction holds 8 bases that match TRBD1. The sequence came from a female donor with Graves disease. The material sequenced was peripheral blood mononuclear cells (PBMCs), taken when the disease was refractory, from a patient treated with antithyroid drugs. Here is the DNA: TGCAGTGTATCTCAGGGGGCTAACACTGAAGCTTTCTTT. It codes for CSVSQGANTEAFF.